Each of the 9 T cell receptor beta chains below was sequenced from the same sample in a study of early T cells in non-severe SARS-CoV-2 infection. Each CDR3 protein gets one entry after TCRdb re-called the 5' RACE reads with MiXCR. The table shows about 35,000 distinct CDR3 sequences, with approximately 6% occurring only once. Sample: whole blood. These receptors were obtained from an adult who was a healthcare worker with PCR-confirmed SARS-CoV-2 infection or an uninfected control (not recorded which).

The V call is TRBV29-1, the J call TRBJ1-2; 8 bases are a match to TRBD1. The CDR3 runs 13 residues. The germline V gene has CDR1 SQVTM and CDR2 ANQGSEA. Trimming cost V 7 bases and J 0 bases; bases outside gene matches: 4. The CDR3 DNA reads TGCAGCGCCGCGACAGGGGCTAACTATGGCTACACCTTC. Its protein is CSAATGANYGYTF.

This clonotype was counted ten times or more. CDR3 amino acids: CSVVVGQGNGYTF. The CDR3 bases are TGCAGCGTTGTGGTCGGGCAGGGTAATGGCTACACCTTC. The V and J genes are TRBV29-1 and TRBJ1-2, with D tentatively TRBD1 (5 bases). Trimming cost V 4 bases and J 6 bases, with 15 bases left between them. The germline V gene encodes CDR1 SQVTM and CDR2 ANQGSEA. The length of the CDR3 is 13 residues.

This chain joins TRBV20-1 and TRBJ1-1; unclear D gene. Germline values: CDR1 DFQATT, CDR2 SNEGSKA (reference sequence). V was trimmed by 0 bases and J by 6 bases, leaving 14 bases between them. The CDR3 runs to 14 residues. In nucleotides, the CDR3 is TGCAGTGCTAGAGATCTCTTCGGTCCGCCTGAAGCTTTCTTT. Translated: CSARDLFGPPEAFF.

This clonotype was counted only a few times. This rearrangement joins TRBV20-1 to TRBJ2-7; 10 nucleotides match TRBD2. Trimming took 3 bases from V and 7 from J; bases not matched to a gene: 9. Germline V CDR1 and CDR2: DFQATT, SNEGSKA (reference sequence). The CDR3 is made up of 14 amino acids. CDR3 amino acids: CSASKRTSGIEQYF. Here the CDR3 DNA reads TGCAGTGCTAGCAAAAGGACTAGCGGCATTGAGCAGTACTTC.

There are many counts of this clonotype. The CDR3 protein is CSVSLRDRGRTDTQYF. In nucleotides, the CDR3 is TGCAGCGTTTCGCTCCGGGACAGGGGGCGCACAGATACGCAGTATTTT. The genes are TRBV29-1 and TRBJ2-3; TRBD1 aligns across 12 bases. The CDR3 totals 16 residues. J was trimmed by 1 base and V by 5 bases; bases with no gene match: 7. In germline, CDR1 is SQVTM, CDR2 ANQGSEA.

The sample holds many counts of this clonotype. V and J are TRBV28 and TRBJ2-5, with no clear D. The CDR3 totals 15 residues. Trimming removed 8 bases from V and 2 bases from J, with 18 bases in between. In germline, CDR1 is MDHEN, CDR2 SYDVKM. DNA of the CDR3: TGTGCCAGCCCCCCCGTTGGCAGGCCTCAAGAGACCCAGTACTTC. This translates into CASPPVGRPQETQYF.

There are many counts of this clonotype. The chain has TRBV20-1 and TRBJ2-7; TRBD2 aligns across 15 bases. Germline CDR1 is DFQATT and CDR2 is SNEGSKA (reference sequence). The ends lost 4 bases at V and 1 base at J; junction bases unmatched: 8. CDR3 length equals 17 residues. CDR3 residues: CSATPGTSGRFSYEQYF. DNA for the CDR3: TGCAGTGCTACTCCCGGGACTAGCGGGAGGTTTTCCTACGAGCAGTACTTC.

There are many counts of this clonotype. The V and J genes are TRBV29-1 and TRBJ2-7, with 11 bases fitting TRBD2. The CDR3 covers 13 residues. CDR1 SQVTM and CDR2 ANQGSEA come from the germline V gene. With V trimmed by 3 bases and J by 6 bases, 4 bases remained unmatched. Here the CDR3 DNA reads TGCAGCGTTGATTTAGCGGGAGGGCCCGAGCAGTACTTC. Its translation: CSVDLAGGPEQYF.

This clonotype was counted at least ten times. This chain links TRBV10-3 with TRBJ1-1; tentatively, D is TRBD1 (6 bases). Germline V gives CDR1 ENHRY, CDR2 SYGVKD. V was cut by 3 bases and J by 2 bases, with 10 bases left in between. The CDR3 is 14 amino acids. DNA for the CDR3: TGTGCCATCAGTGACCGACAGGCTAACACTGAAGCTTTCTTT. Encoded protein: CAISDRQANTEAFF.